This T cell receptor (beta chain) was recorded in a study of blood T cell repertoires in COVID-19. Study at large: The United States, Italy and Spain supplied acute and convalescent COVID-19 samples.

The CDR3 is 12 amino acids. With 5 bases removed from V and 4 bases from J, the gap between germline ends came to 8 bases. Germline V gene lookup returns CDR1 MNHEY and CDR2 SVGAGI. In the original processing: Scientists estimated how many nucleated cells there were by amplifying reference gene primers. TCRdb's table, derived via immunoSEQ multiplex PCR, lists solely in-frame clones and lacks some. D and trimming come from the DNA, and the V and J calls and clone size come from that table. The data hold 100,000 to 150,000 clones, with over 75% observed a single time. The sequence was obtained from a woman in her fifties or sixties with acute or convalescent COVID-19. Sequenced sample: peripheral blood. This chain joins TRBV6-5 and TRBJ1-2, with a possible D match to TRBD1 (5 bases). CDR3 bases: TGTGCCAGCAGTCGGCAGGGCTATGGCTACACCTTC. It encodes CASSRQGYGYTF.